This TCR beta chain came from a study of chemoradiotherapy in HPV16-positive cancers. This clone was observed a few times. What it binds is not known. Germline CDR1 SGHDT, CDR2 YYEEEE. The CDR3 has 12 residues. Trimming took off 4 bases at V and 3 bases at J, with 7 bases between the two ends. Overall study findings and caveats: Non-HPV-specific T cells did not expand in tumors during treatment, whereas candidate HPV-specific clones and E7-related motifs did.

Over chemoradiotherapy, repertoires were sampled more than once. Profiled with immunoSEQ multiplex PCR; TCRdb holds only in-frame clones, not every one. The sample gives roughly 8,400 clones, 70% of which show up once; over 9% is in the top ten. The sequence was obtained from a human donor with HPV-associated anogenital cancer. V and J are TRBV5-6 and TRBJ1-2; unclear D gene. The starting material was tumor tissue, obtained from a patient who underwent chemoradiotherapy. CDR3 protein: CASSQADYGYTF. The CDR3 DNA is TGTGCCAGCAGCCAAGCAGACTATGGCTACACCTTC.